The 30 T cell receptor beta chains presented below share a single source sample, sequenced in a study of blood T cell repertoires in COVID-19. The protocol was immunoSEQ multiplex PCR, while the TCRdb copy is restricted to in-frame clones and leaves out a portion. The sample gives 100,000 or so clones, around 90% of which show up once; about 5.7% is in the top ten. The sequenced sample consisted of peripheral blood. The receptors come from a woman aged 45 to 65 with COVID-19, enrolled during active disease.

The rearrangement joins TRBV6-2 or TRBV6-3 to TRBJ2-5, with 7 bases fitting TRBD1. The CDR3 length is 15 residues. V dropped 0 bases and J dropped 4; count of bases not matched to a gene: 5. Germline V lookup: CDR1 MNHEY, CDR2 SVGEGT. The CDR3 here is CASSYSGQAGETQYF. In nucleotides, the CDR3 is TGTGCCAGCAGTTACTCCGGACAGGCTGGAGAGACCCAGTACTTC.

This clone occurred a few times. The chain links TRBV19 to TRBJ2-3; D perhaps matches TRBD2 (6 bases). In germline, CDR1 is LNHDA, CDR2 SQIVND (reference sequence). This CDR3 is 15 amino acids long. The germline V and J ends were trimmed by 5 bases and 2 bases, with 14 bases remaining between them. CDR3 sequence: CASSVMGGPTDTQYF. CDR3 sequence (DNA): TGTGCCAGTAGTGTTATGGGGGGACCCACAGATACGCAGTATTTT. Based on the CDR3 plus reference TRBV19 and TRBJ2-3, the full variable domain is DGGITQSPKYLFRKEGQNVTLSCEQNLNHDAMYWYRQDPGQGLRLIYYSQIVNDFQKGDIAEGYSVSREKKESFPLTVTSAQKNPTAFYLCASSVMGGPTDTQYFGPGTRLTVL.

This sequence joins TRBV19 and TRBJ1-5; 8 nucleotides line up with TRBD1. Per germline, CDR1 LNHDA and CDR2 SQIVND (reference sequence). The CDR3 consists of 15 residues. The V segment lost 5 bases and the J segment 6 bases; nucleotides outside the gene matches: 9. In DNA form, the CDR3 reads TGTGCCAGTAGTTACACGGACAGGGAGTCTCAGCCCCAGCATTTT. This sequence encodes CASSYTDRESQPQHF.

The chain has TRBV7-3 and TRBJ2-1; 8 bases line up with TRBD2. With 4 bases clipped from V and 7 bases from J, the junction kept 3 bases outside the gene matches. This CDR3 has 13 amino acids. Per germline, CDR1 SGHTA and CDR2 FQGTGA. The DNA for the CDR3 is TGTGCCAGCAGCTCGGGACTAGATAATGAGCAGTTCTTC. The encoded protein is CASSSGLDNEQFF.

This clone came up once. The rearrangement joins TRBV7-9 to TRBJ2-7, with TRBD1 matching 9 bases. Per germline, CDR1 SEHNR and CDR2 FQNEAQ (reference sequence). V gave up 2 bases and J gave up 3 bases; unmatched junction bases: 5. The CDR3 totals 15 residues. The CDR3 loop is CASSLLLGQGYEQYF. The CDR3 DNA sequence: TGTGCCAGCAGCTTACTTCTGGGACAGGGCTACGAGCAGTACTTC.

CDR3 protein: CASSYSGLVGHEQYF. In DNA, the CDR3 is TGTGCCAGCAGTTACTCTGGACTAGTAGGCCACGAGCAGTACTTC. V is TRBV6-5 and J is TRBJ2-7; TRBD2 agrees at 7 bases. CDR3 length: 15 residues. CDR1 is MNHEY and CDR2 is SVGAGI in the germline V gene. The V gene end was trimmed by 0 bases and the J gene end by 5 bases; junction bases not matched to a gene: 7.

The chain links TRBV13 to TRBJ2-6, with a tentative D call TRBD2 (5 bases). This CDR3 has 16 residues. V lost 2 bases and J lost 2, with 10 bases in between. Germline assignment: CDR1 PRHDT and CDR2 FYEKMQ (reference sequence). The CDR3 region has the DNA TGTGCCAGCAGCTTAACGGCGAGGGCTGGGGCCAACGTCCTGACTTTC. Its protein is CASSLTARAGANVLTF.

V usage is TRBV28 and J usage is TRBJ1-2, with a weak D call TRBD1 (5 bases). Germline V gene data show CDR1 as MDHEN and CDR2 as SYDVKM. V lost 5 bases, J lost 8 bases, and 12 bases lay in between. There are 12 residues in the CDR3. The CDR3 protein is CASSAGPLGYTF. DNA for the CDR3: TGTGCCAGCAGTGCGGGACCTCTGGGCTACACCTTC.

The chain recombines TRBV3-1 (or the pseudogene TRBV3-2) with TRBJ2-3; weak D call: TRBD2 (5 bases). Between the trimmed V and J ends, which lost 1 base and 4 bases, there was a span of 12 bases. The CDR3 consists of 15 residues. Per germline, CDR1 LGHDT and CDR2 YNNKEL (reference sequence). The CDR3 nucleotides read TGTGCCAGCAGCCAAGGGCGAGGGTTCCCAGATACGCAGTATTTT. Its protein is CASSQGRGFPDTQYF.

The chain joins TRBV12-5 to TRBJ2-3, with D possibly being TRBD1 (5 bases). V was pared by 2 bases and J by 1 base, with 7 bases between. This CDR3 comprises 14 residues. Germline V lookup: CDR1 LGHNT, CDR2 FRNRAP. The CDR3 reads CASGLIRGTDTQYF. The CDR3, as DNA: TGTGCTAGTGGTTTGATCAGGGGCACAGATACGCAGTATTTT.

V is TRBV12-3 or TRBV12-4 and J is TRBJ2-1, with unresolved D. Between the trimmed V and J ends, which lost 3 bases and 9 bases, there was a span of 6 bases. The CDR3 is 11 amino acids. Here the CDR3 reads CASSFRSEQFF. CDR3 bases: TGTGCCAGCAGTTTTCGGAGTGAGCAGTTCTTC.

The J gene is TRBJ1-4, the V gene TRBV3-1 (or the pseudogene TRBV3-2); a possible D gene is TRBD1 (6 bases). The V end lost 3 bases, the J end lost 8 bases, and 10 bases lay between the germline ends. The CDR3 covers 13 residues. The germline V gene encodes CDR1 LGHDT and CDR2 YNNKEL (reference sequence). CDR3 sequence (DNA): TGTGCCAGCAGCCACAGGGGTGGGGAAAAACTGTTTTTT. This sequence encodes CASSHRGGEKLFF.

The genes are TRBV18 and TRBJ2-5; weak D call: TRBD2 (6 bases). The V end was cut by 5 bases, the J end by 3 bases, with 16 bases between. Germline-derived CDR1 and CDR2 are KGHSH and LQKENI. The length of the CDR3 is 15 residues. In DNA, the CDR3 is TGTGCCAGCTCAGCCCCGGGGGACCGGGAAGAGACCCAGTACTTC. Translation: CASSAPGDREETQYF.

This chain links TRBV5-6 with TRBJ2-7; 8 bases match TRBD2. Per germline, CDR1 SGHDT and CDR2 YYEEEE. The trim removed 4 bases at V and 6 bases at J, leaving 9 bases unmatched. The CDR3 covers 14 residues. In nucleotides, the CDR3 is TGTGCCAGCAGCGGGGGGGCTACTAGCGGCGAGCAGTACTTC. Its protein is CASSGGATSGEQYF. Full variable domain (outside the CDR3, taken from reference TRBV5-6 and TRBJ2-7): DAGVTQSPTHLIKTRGQQVTLRCSPKSGHDTVSWYQQALGQGPQFIFQYYEEEERQRGNFPDRFSGHQFPNYSSELNVNALLLGDSALYLCASSGGATSGEQYFGPGTRLTVT.

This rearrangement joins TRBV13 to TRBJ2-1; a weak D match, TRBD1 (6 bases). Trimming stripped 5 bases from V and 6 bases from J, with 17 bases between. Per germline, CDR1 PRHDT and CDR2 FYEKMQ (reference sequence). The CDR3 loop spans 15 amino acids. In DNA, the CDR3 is TGTGCCAGCAGCCATTACAGGGATCTAGCCAATGAGCAGTTCTTC. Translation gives CASSHYRDLANEQFF.

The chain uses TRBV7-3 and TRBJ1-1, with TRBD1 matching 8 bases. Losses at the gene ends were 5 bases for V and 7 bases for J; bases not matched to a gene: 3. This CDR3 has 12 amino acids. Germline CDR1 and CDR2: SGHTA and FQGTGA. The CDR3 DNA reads TGTGCCAGCAGCCCTGGGACAGGTGAAGCTTTCTTT. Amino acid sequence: CASSPGTGEAFF.

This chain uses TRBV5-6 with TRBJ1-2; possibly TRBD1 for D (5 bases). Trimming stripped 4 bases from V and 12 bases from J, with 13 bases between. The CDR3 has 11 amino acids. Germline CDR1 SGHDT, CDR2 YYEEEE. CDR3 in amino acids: CASSLQGGNTF. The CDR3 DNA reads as TGTGCCAGCAGCCTCCAGGGTGGGAACACCTTC.

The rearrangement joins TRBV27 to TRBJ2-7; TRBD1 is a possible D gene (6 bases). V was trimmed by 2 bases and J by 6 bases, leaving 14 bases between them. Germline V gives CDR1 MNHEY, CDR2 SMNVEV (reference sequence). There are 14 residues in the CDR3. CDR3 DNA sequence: TGTGCCAGCAGTTTAACCCCCCGAGGGGGCGAGCAGTACTTC. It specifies CASSLTPRGGEQYF.

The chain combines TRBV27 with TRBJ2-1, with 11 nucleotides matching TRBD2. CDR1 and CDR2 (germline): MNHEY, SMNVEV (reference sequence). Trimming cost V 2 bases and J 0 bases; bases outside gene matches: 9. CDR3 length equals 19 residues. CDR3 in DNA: TGTGCCAGCAGTTTAAACCTAGCGGGGGGCCAAAGCTCCTACAATGAGCAGTTCTTC. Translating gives CASSLNLAGGQSSYNEQFF.

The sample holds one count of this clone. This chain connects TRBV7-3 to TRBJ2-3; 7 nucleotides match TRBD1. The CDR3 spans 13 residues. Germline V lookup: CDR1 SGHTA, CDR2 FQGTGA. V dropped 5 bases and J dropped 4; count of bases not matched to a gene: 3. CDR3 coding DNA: TGTGCCAGCAGCCTCGACAGGGCAGATACGCAGTATTTT. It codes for CASSLDRADTQYF.

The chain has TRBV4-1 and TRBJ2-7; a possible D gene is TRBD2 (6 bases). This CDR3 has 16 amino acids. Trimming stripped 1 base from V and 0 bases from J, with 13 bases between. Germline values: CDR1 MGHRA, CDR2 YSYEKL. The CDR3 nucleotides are TGCGCCAGCAGCCAAGGGAGACTAGTCCCCTCCTACGAGCAGTACTTC. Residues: CASSQGRLVPSYEQYF.

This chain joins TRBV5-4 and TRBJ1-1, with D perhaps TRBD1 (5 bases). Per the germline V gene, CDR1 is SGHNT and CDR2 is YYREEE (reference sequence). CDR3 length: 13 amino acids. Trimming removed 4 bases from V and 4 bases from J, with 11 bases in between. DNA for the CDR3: TGTGCCAGCAGCCCCGGGGGTGGCACTGAAGCTTTCTTT. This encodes CASSPGGGTEAFF.

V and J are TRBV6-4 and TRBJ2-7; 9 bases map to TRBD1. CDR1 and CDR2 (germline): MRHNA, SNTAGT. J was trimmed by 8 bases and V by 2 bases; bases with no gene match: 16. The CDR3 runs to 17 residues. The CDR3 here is CASSDLSGTGFFSQQYF. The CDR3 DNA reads TGTGCCAGCAGTGACCTTTCCGGGACAGGGTTTTTTAGTCAGCAGTACTTC.

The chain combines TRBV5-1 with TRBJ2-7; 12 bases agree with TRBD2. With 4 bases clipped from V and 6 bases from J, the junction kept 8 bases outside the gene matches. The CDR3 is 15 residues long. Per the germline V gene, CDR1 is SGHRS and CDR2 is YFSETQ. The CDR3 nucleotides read TGCGCCAGCAGCCCGGCTAGCGGGGGGGCGGGCGAGCAGTACTTC. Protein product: CASSPASGGAGEQYF.

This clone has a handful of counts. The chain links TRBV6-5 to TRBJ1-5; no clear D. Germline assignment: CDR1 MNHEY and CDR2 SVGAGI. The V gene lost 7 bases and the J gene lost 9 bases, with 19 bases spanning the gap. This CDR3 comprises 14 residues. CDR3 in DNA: TGTGCCAGCACCTCCAGAGCGCCACCGGGGCCCCAGCATTTT. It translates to CASTSRAPPGPQHF.

CDR3 DNA: TGTGCCACCAGTGGGACTACGTACAATGAGCAGTTCTTC. It is translated as CATSGTTYNEQFF. The chain carries TRBV24-1 and TRBJ2-1; D perhaps matches TRBD2 (6 bases). Germline V gene lookup returns CDR1 KGHDR and CDR2 SFDVKD. CDR3 length: 13 residues. The ends were cut back, 5 bases at V and 4 bases at J, with 8 bases in the middle.

CDR3 coding DNA: TGTGCCTGGAGCGTCTACAATGAGCAGTTCTTC. It yields the protein CAWSVYNEQFF. The genes are TRBV30 and TRBJ2-1; D unresolved. The ends were cut back, 3 bases at V and 3 bases at J, with 3 bases in the middle. The germline V gene encodes CDR1 GTSNPN and CDR2 SVGIG (reference sequence). The CDR3 is 11 amino acids.

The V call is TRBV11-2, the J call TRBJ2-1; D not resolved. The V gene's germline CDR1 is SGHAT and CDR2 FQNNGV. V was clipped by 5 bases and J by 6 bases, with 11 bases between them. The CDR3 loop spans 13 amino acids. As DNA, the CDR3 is TGTGCCAGCAGCCAGGAAAGGCTCAATGAGCAGTTCTTC. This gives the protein CASSQERLNEQFF.

CDR3 DNA: TGCGCCAGCAGCTCGGGACAGGGGGCCGAAAACATTCAGTACTTC. Its protein product is CASSSGQGAENIQYF. The gene calls are TRBV5-1 and TRBJ2-4, with 12 bases lining up with TRBD1. Trimming at V came to 3 bases and at J to 5 bases, leaving 3 bases not matched to a gene. CDR1 and CDR2 from the germline V gene are SGHRS and YFSETQ. This CDR3 region has 15 residues. Full variable domain (remainder filled in from reference TRBV5-1 and TRBJ2-4): KAGVTQTPRYLIKTRGQQVTLSCSPISGHRSVSWYQQTPGQGLQFLFEYFSETQRNKGNFPGRFSGRQFSNSRSEMNVSTLELGDSALYLCASSSGQGAENIQYFGAGTRLSVL.

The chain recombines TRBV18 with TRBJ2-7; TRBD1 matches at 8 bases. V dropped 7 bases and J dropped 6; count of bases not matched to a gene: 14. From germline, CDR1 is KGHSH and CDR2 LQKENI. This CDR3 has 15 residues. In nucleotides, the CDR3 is TGTGCCAGCTTAACGAATGGGGCAGGGGGCGTCGAGCAGTACTTC. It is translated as CASLTNGAGGVEQYF.